Listed here are 12 T cell receptor beta chains from one sample, sequenced in a study of blood T cell repertoires in COVID-19. The assay was immunoSEQ multiplex PCR, and TCRdb's table has in-frame clones only and misses some. The sample gives approximately 180,000 clones, 82% of which show up once; almost 8.5% is in the top ten. Material for sequencing was peripheral blood. These receptors all stem from a woman aged 70-85 years with acute or convalescent COVID-19.

This clone came up a few times. The chain carries TRBV11-2 and TRBJ2-2; 7 positions match TRBD1. Germline lookup yields CDR1 SGHAT and CDR2 FQNNGV. V was pared by 5 bases and J by 0 bases, with 6 bases of the junction left unmatched. The CDR3 contains 16 residues. CDR3 nucleotide sequence: TGTGCCAGCAGCAGAAACAGGGGCCCGAACACCGGGGAGCTGTTTTTT. Residues: CASSRNRGPNTGELFF. The full variable domain, its missing parts supplied by reference TRBV11-2 and TRBJ2-2, is EAGVAQSPRYKIIEKRQSVAFWCNPISGHATLYWYQQILGQGPKLLIQFQNNGVVDDSQLPKDRFSAERLKGVDSTLKIQPAKLEDSAVYLCASSRNRGPNTGELFFGEGSRLTVL.

This sequence joins TRBV2 and TRBJ2-2; D is undetermined. This CDR3 is built from 13 residues. The V end was cut by 4 bases, the J end by 2 bases, with 5 bases between. Germline CDR1 SNHLY, CDR2 FYNNEI. The CDR3 region is CASSGTNTGELFF. The DNA for the CDR3 is TGTGCCAGCAGTGGTACAAACACCGGGGAGCTGTTTTTT.

The rearrangement links TRBV2 to TRBJ2-7; 12 nucleotides agree with TRBD2. Germline CDR1 SNHLY, CDR2 FYNNEI. J gave up 6 bases and V 5 bases, and 8 bases lay outside the gene matches. The CDR3 runs 15 residues. CDR3 in DNA: TGTGCCAGCAGTCGCCGGACTAGCGGGACTGTCGAGCAGTACTTC. This sequence encodes CASSRRTSGTVEQYF.

The chain is built from TRBV5-1 and TRBJ2-2; a possible D gene is TRBD1 (6 bases). This CDR3 contains 16 residues. Germline V gene lookup returns CDR1 SGHRS and CDR2 YFSETQ. V lost 0 bases, J lost 3 bases, and 12 bases lay in between. CDR3 sequence: CASSLVDRTDTGELFF. The CDR3 bases are TGCGCCAGCAGCTTGGTTGACAGGACGGACACCGGGGAGCTGTTTTTT. Looking up the rest from reference TRBV5-1 and TRBJ2-2 gives the full variable domain: KAGVTQTPRYLIKTRGQQVTLSCSPISGHRSVSWYQQTPGQGLQFLFEYFSETQRNKGNFPGRFSGRQFSNSRSEMNVSTLELGDSALYLCASSLVDRTDTGELFFGEGSRLTVL.

This sequence joins TRBV27 and TRBJ2-1, with TRBD2 matching 10 bases. The CDR3 spans 16 residues. Trimming at V came to 6 bases and at J to 1 base, leaving 6 bases not matched to a gene. The germline CDR1 and CDR2 sequences are MNHEY and SMNVEV (reference sequence). CDR3 nucleotides: TGTGCCAGCAGACTTTTGACTAGCGGGTCCTACAATGAGCAGTTCTTC. Translated: CASRLLTSGSYNEQFF.

This clone was detected a few times. This sequence joins TRBV2 and TRBJ2-7; 7 nucleotides line up with TRBD2. The CDR3 runs to 13 residues. Per the germline V gene, CDR1 is SNHLY and CDR2 is FYNNEI. The J segment lost 6 bases and the V segment lost 4 bases, leaving 6 bases of the junction unmatched. CDR3 in amino acids: CASSVGTTSEQYF. The CDR3 DNA reads TGTGCCAGCAGTGTGGGGACTACTTCCGAGCAGTACTTC.

The V gene is TRBV28, the J gene TRBJ2-2; 8 positions match TRBD1. The germline gives CDR1 MDHEN, CDR2 SYDVKM. This CDR3 spans 14 amino acids. The V segment lost 10 bases and the J segment 2 bases; nucleotides outside the gene matches: 6. CDR3 bases: TGTGCCACACGACAGGGGCGAAACACCGGGGAGCTGTTTTTT. Its protein product is CATRQGRNTGELFF.

The chain recombines TRBV5-6 with TRBJ1-2; tentatively, D is TRBD1 (5 bases). The CDR3 contains 13 residues. V was clipped by 4 bases and J by 4 bases, with 11 bases between them. Per the germline V gene, CDR1 is SGHDT and CDR2 is YYEEEE. The CDR3 DNA reads as TGTGCCAGCAGCCCCACCCAGGGCTATGGCTACACCTTC. Protein product: CASSPTQGYGYTF. The full variable domain, completed using reference TRBV5-6 and TRBJ1-2, is DAGVTQSPTHLIKTRGQQVTLRCSPKSGHDTVSWYQQALGQGPQFIFQYYEEEERQRGNFPDRFSGHQFPNYSSELNVNALLLGDSALYLCASSPTQGYGYTFGSGTRLTVV.

This clone has a single count. V usage is TRBV3-1 (or the pseudogene TRBV3-2) and J usage is TRBJ2-3; 8 bases align to TRBD2. CDR3 length: 14 residues. Losses at the gene ends were 4 bases for V and 5 bases for J; bases not matched to a gene: 5. The germline V gene has CDR1 LGHDT and CDR2 YNNKEL (reference sequence). In nucleotides, the CDR3 is TGTGCCAGCAGCCCGGGGACTAGAGGAGATACGCAGTATTTT. Protein: CASSPGTRGDTQYF.

The chain carries TRBV7-9 and TRBJ2-3; 13 nucleotides match TRBD2. This CDR3 is built from 15 residues. J lost 4 bases, V lost 8 bases, and 6 bases had no gene match. CDR1 SEHNR and CDR2 FQNEAQ come from the germline V gene (reference sequence). CDR3 amino acids: CASGPGLAGADTQYF. Written as DNA, the CDR3 is TGTGCCAGCGGTCCCGGACTAGCGGGGGCAGATACGCAGTATTTT.

The rearrangement uses TRBV7-2 and TRBJ2-7; TRBD2 is a possible D gene (6 bases). The germline V and J ends were trimmed by 5 bases and 3 bases, with 17 bases remaining between them. The CDR3 consists of 15 residues. Germline V gene sequence: CDR1 SGHTA, CDR2 FQGNSA. Written as DNA, the CDR3 is TGTGCCAGCAGCCAAGTCGGGGGACGTAGCTACGAGCAGTACTTC. As protein: CASSQVGGRSYEQYF.

This clone occurred once. This chain uses TRBV6-5 with TRBJ1-2; no firm D call. The CDR3 is made up of 13 amino acids. CDR1 is MNHEY, CDR2 SVGAGI, per germline. With 2 bases removed from V and 6 bases from J, the gap between germline ends came to 10 bases. This CDR3 is CASSYDGLDGYTF. In nucleotides, the CDR3 is TGTGCCAGCAGTTACGACGGGTTGGATGGCTACACCTTC.